One and the same sample provided the 20 T cell receptor beta chains below, sequenced in a study of blood T cell repertoires in COVID-19. Sequencing used immunoSEQ multiplex PCR; TCRdb keeps in-frame clones, though not all of them. This sample has approximately 98,000 clones, with 65% to 85% found just once. Sequenced material: peripheral blood. Source of these receptors: a woman older than 75 with acute or convalescent COVID-19.

The chain joins TRBV19 to TRBJ1-2; no reliable D call. Germline loops: CDR1 LNHDA, CDR2 SQIVND (reference sequence). The V end lost 4 bases, the J end lost 4 bases, and 13 bases lay between the germline ends. The CDR3 runs 14 residues. The CDR3 nucleotides read TGTGCCAGTAGTAATTCGCAGCGCGTCTATGGCTACACCTTC. As protein: CASSNSQRVYGYTF.

The chain carries TRBV6-5 and TRBJ1-2, with D unclear. With 0 bases removed from V and 3 bases from J, the gap between germline ends came to 8 bases. CDR1 is MNHEY, CDR2 SVGAGI, per germline. The CDR3 extends over 14 amino acids. The CDR3 reads CASSYSRDHYGYTF. CDR3 bases: TGTGCCAGCAGTTACTCGAGGGATCACTATGGCTACACCTTC.

The V and J genes are TRBV5-1 and TRBJ1-3, with 9 bases identical to TRBD1. The trim removed 4 bases at V and 1 base at J, leaving 9 bases unmatched. CDR3 length equals 17 residues. In germline, CDR1 is SGHRS, CDR2 YFSETQ. CDR3 protein: CASSPGQGKVSGNTIYF. CDR3 sequence (DNA): TGCGCCAGCAGCCCCGGACAGGGGAAGGTTTCTGGAAACACCATATATTTT. The variable domain in full, with the rest retrieved from reference TRBV5-1 and TRBJ1-3, is KAGVTQTPRYLIKTRGQQVTLSCSPISGHRSVSWYQQTPGQGLQFLFEYFSETQRNKGNFPGRFSGRQFSNSRSEMNVSTLELGDSALYLCASSPGQGKVSGNTIYFGEGSWLTVV.

This clone was observed once. The gene calls are TRBV28 and TRBJ2-1, with 10 bases identical to TRBD1. Trimming at V came to 6 bases and at J to 6 bases, leaving 5 bases not matched to a gene. The CDR3 extends over 14 amino acids. From germline, CDR1 is MDHEN and CDR2 SYDVKM. The CDR3 loop is CASSRDRGFNEQFF. The CDR3 region has the DNA TGTGCCAGCAGCCGGGACAGGGGATTCAATGAGCAGTTCTTC.

The V gene is TRBV4-3, the J gene TRBJ1-4, with 10 bases lining up with TRBD1. Trimming removed 2 bases from V and 4 bases from J; junction bases left unmatched: 7. The CDR3 covers 17 residues. Germline assignment: CDR1 LGHNA and CDR2 YSLEER. CDR3 protein: CASSQSTGGAVNEKLFF. The CDR3 nucleotides read TGCGCCAGCAGCCAATCGACAGGGGGCGCGGTTAATGAAAAACTGTTTTTT.

This clone appeared a few times. The chain uses TRBV19 and TRBJ1-5; TRBD1 matches at 9 bases. Trimming removed 6 bases from V and 1 base from J; junction bases left unmatched: 13. Germline V gene lookup returns CDR1 LNHDA and CDR2 SQIVND (reference sequence). This CDR3 comprises 18 residues. The CDR3 DNA is TGTGCCAGTAGGCCAATGGGACAGGGAGGTGGCAGCAATCAGCCCCAGCATTTT. As protein: CASRPMGQGGGSNQPQHF.

This clone was recorded once. This sample also contains other DNA sequences that code for the same CDR3. This chain connects TRBV4-3 to TRBJ1-1; a possible D gene is TRBD1 (6 bases). The V end lost 1 base, the J end lost 5 bases, and 14 bases lay between the germline ends. Looked up from germline, CDR1 is LGHNA and CDR2 is YSLEER. The CDR3 spans 15 residues. The CDR3 is CASSQVNREGTEAFF. The CDR3 DNA follows: TGCGCCAGCAGCCAAGTCAACAGGGAGGGGACTGAAGCTTTCTTT.

CDR3 in DNA: TGCGCCAGCAGTTTCGGGACAGACAAAAACATTCAGTACTTC. Translation gives CASSFGTDKNIQYF. The chain recombines TRBV5-1 with TRBJ2-4; 7 nucleotides agree with TRBD1. CDR1 SGHRS and CDR2 YFSETQ come from the germline V gene. J lost 3 bases, V lost 5 bases, and 5 bases had no gene match. CDR3 length equals 14 residues. Complete variable domain (other parts from reference TRBV5-1 and TRBJ2-4): KAGVTQTPRYLIKTRGQQVTLSCSPISGHRSVSWYQQTPGQGLQFLFEYFSETQRNKGNFPGRFSGRQFSNSRSEMNVSTLELGDSALYLCASSFGTDKNIQYFGAGTRLSVL.

The chain uses TRBV7-8 and TRBJ2-7, with D hard to call. The germline V gene encodes CDR1 SGHVS and CDR2 FQNEAQ. CDR3 size: 12 residues. Trimming removed 1 base from V and 5 bases from J, with 6 bases in between. Here the CDR3 reads CASSLVGHEQYF. Here the CDR3 DNA reads TGTGCCAGCAGCTTAGTGGGCCACGAGCAGTACTTC.

A single count supports this clone. The V gene is TRBV27, the J gene TRBJ2-7; 7 positions match TRBD1. The germline gives CDR1 MNHEY, CDR2 SMNVEV (reference sequence). The V segment lost 6 bases and the J segment 0 bases; nucleotides outside the gene matches: 8. The CDR3 is 15 residues long. CDR3 in DNA: TGTGCCAGCAGGCGAGGACAGGAGAGCTCCTACGAGCAGTACTTC. Translation gives CASRRGQESSYEQYF.

This clone is a singleton in its sample. The chain carries TRBV2 and TRBJ2-5, with D perhaps matching TRBD2 (7 bases). V shed 4 bases and J shed 1 base, with 16 bases lying between them. Per the germline V gene, CDR1 is SNHLY and CDR2 is FYNNEI. This CDR3 has 16 amino acids. CDR3 DNA sequence: TGTGCCAGCAGTGGGGGGCGGGGGATTGGCCAAGAGACCCAGTACTTC. This translates into CASSGGRGIGQETQYF.

This chain uses TRBV30 with TRBJ1-2, with a tentative D call TRBD1 (6 bases). CDR1 and CDR2 from the germline V gene are GTSNPN and SVGIG (reference sequence). V was cut by 3 bases and J by 0 bases, with 14 bases left in between. The CDR3 consists of 15 residues. The CDR3 here is CAWRNGGTANYGYTF. The DNA of the CDR3 is TGTGCCTGGAGAAATGGGGGCACGGCTAACTATGGCTACACCTTC.

The chain is built from TRBV4-1 and TRBJ2-1; D ambiguous. With 0 bases removed from V and 0 bases from J, the gap between germline ends came to 3 bases. The germline CDR1 and CDR2 sequences are MGHRA and YSYEKL. CDR3 size: 14 residues. CDR3 loop: CASSQDNSYNEQFF. In DNA, the CDR3 is TGCGCCAGCAGCCAAGACAACTCCTACAATGAGCAGTTCTTC.

CDR3 in DNA: TGTGCCAGCAGGGCACAAAAGTCACAGGGTGAAGCTTTCTTT. This translates into CASRAQKSQGEAFF. The gene calls are TRBV27 and TRBJ1-1; TRBD1 might be the D (6 bases). This CDR3 has 14 amino acids. Trimming took off 6 bases at V and 7 bases at J, with 18 bases between the two ends. From germline, CDR1 is MNHEY and CDR2 SMNVEV (reference sequence).

The gene calls are TRBV30 and TRBJ1-2; a weak D match, TRBD1 (5 bases). This CDR3 is 13 amino acids long. Trimming pared 1 base from V and 5 bases from J, leaving 11 bases between. Germline V lookup: CDR1 GTSNPN, CDR2 SVGIG (reference sequence). DNA of the CDR3: TGTGCCTGGAGTGGATCAAGGGGATATGGCTACACCTTC. It translates to CAWSGSRGYGYTF.

The V and J genes are TRBV5-4 and TRBJ1-2, with no clear D. V was shortened by 2 bases and J by 0 bases, with 11 bases between the two germline ends. The CDR3 sequence is 15 residues long. The germline gives CDR1 SGHNT, CDR2 YYREEE (reference sequence). The CDR3 bases are TGTGCCAGCAGCTTAGAGGGATTAGCTAACTATGGCTACACCTTC. This encodes CASSLEGLANYGYTF.

The rearrangement joins TRBV30 to TRBJ2-7, with unresolved D. The CDR3 spans 12 residues. CDR1 and CDR2 (germline): GTSNPN, SVGIG (reference sequence). The V gene lost 5 bases and the J gene lost 0 bases, with 8 bases spanning the gap. The DNA of the CDR3 is TGTGCCTGGGCCGAGAGCTCCTACGAGCAGTACTTC. Amino acids: CAWAESSYEQYF.

The rearrangement joins TRBV28 to TRBJ2-3; D might be TRBD2 (6 bases). The germline CDR1 and CDR2 sequences are MDHEN and SYDVKM. The CDR3 length is 15 residues. The germline V and J ends were trimmed by 6 bases and 2 bases, with 15 bases remaining between them. CDR3 sequence: CASRGAGQNTDTQYF. In nucleotides, the CDR3 is TGTGCCAGCAGAGGAGCGGGTCAGAACACAGATACGCAGTATTTT.

This clone was observed once. This chain connects TRBV28 to TRBJ1-1, with 10 positions matching TRBD1. Germline trimming cut 11 bases from V and 0 bases from J; bases unmatched to any gene: 9. This CDR3 comprises 15 residues. From germline, CDR1 is MDHEN and CDR2 SYDVKM. The CDR3 reads CAAVGTGALNTEAFF. CDR3 DNA: TGTGCCGCCGTCGGGACAGGGGCTTTGAACACTGAAGCTTTCTTT. Using reference TRBV28 and TRBJ1-1 for the parts outside the CDR3, the full variable domain is DVKVTQSSRYLVKRTGEKVFLECVQDMDHENMFWYRQDPGLGLRLIYFSYDVKMKEKGDIPEGYSVSREKKERFSLILESASTNQTSMYLCAAVGTGALNTEAFFGQGTRLTVV.

The chain carries TRBV3-1 (or the pseudogene TRBV3-2) and TRBJ1-5; D perhaps matches TRBD1 (5 bases). The length of the CDR3 is 13 residues. Germline loops: CDR1 LGHDT, CDR2 YNNKEL (reference sequence). Trimming removed 0 bases at V and 7 bases at J, with 7 bases between. As DNA, the CDR3 is TGTGCCAGCAGCCAAGACAGGGTACAGCCCCAGCATTTT. Residues: CASSQDRVQPQHF.